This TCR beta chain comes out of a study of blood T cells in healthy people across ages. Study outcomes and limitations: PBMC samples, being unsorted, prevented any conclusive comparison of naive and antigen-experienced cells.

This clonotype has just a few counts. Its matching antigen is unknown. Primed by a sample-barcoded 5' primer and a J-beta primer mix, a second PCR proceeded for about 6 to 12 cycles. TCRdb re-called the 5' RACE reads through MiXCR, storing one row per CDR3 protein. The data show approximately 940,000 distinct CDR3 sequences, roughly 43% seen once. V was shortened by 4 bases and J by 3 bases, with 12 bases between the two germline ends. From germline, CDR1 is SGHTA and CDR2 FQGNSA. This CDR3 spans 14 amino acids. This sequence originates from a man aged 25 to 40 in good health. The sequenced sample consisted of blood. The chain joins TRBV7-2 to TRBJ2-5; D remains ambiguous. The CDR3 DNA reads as TGTGCCAGCAGCTATACCCCCAGGAAAGAGACCCAGTACTTC. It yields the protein CASSYTPRKETQYF.